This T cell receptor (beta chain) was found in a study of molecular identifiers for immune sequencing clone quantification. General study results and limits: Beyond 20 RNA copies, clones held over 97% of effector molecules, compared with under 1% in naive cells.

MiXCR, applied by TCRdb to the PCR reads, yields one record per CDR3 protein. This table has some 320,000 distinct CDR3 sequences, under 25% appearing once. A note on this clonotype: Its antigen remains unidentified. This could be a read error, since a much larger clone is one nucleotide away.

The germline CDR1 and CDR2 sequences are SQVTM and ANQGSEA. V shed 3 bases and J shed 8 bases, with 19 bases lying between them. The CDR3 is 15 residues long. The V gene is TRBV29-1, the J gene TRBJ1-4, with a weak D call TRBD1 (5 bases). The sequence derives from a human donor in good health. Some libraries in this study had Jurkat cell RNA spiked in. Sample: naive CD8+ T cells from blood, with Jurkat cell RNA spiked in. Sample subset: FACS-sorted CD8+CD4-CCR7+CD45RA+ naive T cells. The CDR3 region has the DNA TGCAGCGTTGAGGGGTTGGGACGGGGAGGCGAAAAACTGTTTTTT. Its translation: CSVEGLGRGGEKLFF.